A few counts support the clone carrying this T cell receptor beta chain. Its antigen is still unknown. CDR1 PRHDT and CDR2 FYEKMQ come from the germline V gene (reference sequence). J was trimmed by 4 bases and V by 5 bases; bases with no gene match: 8. The CDR3 runs to 15 residues. Naive, central memory, regulatory and stem cell-like memory cells within the CD4+ compartment were sorted using CD45RO/CCR7/CD25/CD127/CD95/CD27. Purity above 95% was achieved in all sorted populations. The study reverse transcribed the entire isolated RNA, so it sequenced expressed TCRB transcripts. Measured with immunoSEQ multiplex PCR; TCRdb has only the in-frame clones, and not every one. In the table there are about 150,000 clones, over 9% of which are singletons. This sample stems from a study of beta chain features in type 1 diabetes. Overall study results and limits: High-TCR-expressing cells could be over-represented by cDNA sequencing. TCRB CDR3s from Type 1 diabetes patients were moderately but significantly shorter in all four CD4+ subsets. A closer apparent resemblance between naive, central memory and Treg TCRB repertoires was seen in patients than in healthy donors.

This chain links TRBV13 with TRBJ2-7, with 10 bases aligning to TRBD2. Sequenced input: central memory CD4+ T cells from blood. This TCR came from a young man with type 1 diabetes. For the CDR3, the DNA is TGTGCCAGCAGCGCCAGCGGGAGGGCCGTATACGAGCAGTACTTC. Amino acids: CASSASGRAVYEQYF.